This is a list of T cell receptor beta chains from one sample in a study of T cells after yellow fever vaccination. MiXCR, run by TCRdb on the 5' RACE reads, gives a single entry per CDR3 protein. The sample holds approximately 300,000 distinct CDR3 sequences, roughly 6.8% seen once. This material consisted of PBMCs, taken 45 days after the first yellow fever vaccination. These TCRs come from a man aged 18 to 30 who received the YFV17D yellow fever vaccine. Both conserved end residues are part of each CDR3. The size field is filled for only some rows; it gives once, few, many or a size class.

V gene: TRBV7-2; clone size: NA; CDR3 protein: CASSLEVGTNTEAFF
V gene: TRBV5-1; clone size: many; CDR3 protein: CASRRPGRAEQFF
V gene: TRBV5-1; clone size: NA; CDR3 protein: CASMEGARGYGYTF
V gene: TRBV20-1; clone size: many; CDR3 protein: CTTGQNTDTQYF
V gene: TRBV27; clone size: NA; CDR3 protein: CASSLNREQPQHF
V gene: TRBV5-1; clone size: many; CDR3 protein: CASSPIPGETQYF
V gene: TRBV7-2; clone size: many; CDR3 protein: CASSFDRTNYGYTF
V gene: TRBV28; clone size: few; CDR3 protein: CASRRTISVGELFF
V gene: TRBV2; clone size: NA; CDR3 protein: CAISFYRVPRGAKNIQYF
V gene: TRBV6-5; clone size: NA; CDR3 protein: CASRYRQGTNTEAFF
V gene: TRBV6-2/TRBV6-3; clone size: NA; CDR3 protein: CASSPTSGDGTDTQYF
V gene: TRBV5-1; clone size: NA; CDR3 protein: CASSLVGTGGTEAFF
V gene: TRBV20-1; clone size: NA; CDR3 protein: CSARDVLLAGGQPDTQYF
V gene: TRBV23-1; clone size: many; CDR3 protein: CASSQFKGYSYEQYF
V gene: TRBV20-1; clone size: few; CDR3 protein: CSAREDQGPSYEQYF
V gene: TRBV7-9; clone size: many; CDR3 protein: CASSLAGARSSPLHF
V gene: TRBV27; clone size: few; CDR3 protein: CASTIGRRGFNNEQFF
V gene: TRBV5-4; clone size: few; CDR3 protein: CASSSSGRSTDTQYF
V gene: TRBV11-3; clone size: NA; CDR3 protein: CASSLRTSGYNEQFF
V gene: TRBV5-6; clone size: NA; CDR3 protein: CASSLGGPRQPQHF
V gene: TRBV5-1; clone size: NA; CDR3 protein: CASSPGETPATEAFF
V gene: TRBV5-1; clone size: NA; CDR3 protein: CASSLASGREKLFF